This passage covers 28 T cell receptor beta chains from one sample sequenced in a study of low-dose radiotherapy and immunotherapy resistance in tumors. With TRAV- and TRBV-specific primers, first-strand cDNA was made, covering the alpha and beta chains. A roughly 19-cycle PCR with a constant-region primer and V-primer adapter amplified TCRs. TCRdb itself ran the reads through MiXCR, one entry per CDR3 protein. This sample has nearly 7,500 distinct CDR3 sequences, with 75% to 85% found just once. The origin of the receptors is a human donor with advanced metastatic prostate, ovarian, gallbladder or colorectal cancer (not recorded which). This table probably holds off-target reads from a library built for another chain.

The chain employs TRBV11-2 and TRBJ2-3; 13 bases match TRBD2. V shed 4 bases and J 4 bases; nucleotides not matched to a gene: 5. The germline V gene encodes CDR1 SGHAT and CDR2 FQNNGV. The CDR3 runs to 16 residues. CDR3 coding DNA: TGTGCCAGCAGCTACACCGGGACTAGCGGGGCAGATACGCAGTATTTT. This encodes CASSYTGTSGADTQYF. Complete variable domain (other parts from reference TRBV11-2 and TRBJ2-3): EAGVAQSPRYKIIEKRQSVAFWCNPISGHATLYWYQQILGQGPKLLIQFQNNGVVDDSQLPKDRFSAERLKGVDSTLKIQPAKLEDSAVYLCASSYTGTSGADTQYFGPGTRLTVL.

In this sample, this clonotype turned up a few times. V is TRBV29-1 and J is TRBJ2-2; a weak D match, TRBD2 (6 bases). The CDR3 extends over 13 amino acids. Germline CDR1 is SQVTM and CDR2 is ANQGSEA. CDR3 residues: CSVWGANTGELFF. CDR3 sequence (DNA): TGCAGTGTATGGGGGGCGAACACCGGGGAGCTGTTTTTT.

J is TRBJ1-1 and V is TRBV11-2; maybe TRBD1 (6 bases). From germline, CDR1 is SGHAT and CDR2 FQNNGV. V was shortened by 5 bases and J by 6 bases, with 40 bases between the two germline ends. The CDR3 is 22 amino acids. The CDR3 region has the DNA TGTGCCAGCAGCCCCCCAAGGGTATGGAGGGGGGCGAGTCCTGGGCAGAGCGCTGAAGCTTTCTTT. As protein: CASSPPRVWRGASPGQSAEAFF.

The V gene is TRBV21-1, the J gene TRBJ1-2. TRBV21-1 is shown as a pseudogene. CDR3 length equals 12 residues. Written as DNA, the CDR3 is TGTGCCAGCAGCAAAGGGGCGGGAGGCTACACCTTC. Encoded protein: CASSKGAGGYTF.

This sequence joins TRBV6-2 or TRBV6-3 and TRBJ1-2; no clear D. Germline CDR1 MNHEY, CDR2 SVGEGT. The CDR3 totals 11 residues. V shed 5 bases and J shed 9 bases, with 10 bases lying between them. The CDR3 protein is CASSEAERYTF. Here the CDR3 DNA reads TGTGCCAGCAGTGAAGCTGAGCGCTACACCTTC.

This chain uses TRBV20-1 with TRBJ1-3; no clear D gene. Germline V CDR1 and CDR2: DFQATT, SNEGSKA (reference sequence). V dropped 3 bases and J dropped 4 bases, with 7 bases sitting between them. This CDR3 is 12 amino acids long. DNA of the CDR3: TGCAGTGCTAGCATAGCCGGAAACACCATATATTTT. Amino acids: CSASIAGNTIYF.

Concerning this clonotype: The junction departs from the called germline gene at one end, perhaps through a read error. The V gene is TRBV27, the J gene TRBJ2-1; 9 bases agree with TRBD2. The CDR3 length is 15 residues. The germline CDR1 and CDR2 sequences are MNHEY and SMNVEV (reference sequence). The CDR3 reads CATSPAGGPLNEQFF. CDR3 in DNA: TGTGCCACCAGTCCCGCGGGGGGGCCGTTGAATGAGCAGTTCTTC.

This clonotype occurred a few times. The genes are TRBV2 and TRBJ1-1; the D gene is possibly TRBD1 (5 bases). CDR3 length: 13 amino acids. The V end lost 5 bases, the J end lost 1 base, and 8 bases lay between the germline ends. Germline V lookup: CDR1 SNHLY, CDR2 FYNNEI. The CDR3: CASSLGENTEAFF. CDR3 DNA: TGTGCCAGCAGTTTAGGGGAGAACACTGAAGCTTTCTTT.

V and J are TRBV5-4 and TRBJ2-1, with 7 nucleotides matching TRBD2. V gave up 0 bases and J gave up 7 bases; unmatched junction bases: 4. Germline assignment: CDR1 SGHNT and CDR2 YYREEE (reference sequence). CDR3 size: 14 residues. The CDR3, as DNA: TGTGCCAGCAGCTTGGAGGCGGGGGTGAATGAGCAGTTCTTC. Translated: CASSLEAGVNEQFF.

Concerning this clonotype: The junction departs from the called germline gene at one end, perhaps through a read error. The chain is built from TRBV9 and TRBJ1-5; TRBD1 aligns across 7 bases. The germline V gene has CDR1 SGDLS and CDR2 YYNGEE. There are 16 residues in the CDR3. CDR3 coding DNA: TGTGCCAGCATCGTAGTAGGGACAGAGAGGGTATGGCCCCAGCATTTT. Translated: CASIVVGTERVWPQHF.

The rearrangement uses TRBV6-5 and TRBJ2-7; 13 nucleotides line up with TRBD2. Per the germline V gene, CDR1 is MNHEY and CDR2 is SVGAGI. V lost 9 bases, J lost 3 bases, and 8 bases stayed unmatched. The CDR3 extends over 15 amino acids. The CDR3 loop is CARRLAGGFNYEQYF. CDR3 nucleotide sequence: TGTGCCAGAAGACTAGCGGGGGGTTTTAACTACGAGCAGTACTTC.

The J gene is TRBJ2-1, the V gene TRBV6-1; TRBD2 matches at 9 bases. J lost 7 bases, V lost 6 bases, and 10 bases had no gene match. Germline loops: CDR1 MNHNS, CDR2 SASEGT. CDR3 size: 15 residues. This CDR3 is CASSPRAGGGNEQFF. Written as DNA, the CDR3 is TGTGCCAGCAGCCCCAGAGCGGGGGGTGGGAATGAGCAGTTCTTC.

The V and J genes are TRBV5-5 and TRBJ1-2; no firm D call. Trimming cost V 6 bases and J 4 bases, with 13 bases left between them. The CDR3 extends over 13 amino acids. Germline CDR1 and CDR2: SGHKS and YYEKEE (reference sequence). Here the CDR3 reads CASTFDGTYGYTF. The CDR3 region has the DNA TGTGCCAGCACCTTTGACGGAACCTATGGCTACACCTTC.

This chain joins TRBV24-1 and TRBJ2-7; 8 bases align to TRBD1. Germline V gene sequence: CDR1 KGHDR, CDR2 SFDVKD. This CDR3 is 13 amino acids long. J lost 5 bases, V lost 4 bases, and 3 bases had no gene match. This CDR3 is CATSEDRDHEQYF. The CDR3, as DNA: TGTGCCACCAGTGAGGACAGGGACCACGAGCAGTACTTC.

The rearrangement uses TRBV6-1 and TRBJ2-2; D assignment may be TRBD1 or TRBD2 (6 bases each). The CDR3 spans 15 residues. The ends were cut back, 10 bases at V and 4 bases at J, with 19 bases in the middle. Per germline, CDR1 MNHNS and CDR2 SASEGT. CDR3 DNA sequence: TGTGCCATGACTAGAGGGGGGACCGGCACCGGGGAGCTGTTTTTT. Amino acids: CAMTRGGTGTGELFF.

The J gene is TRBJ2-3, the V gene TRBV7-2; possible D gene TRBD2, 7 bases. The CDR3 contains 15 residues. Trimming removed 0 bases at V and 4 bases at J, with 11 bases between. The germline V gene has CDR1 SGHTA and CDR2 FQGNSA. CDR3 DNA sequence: TGTGCCAGCAGCTTAGCCGGGGGGCTTTCAGATACGCAGTATTTT. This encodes CASSLAGGLSDTQYF. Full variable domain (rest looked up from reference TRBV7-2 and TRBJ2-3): GAGVSQSPSNKVTEKGKDVELRCDPISGHTALYWYRQSLGQGLEFLIYFQGNSAPDKSGLPSDRFSAERTGGSVSTLTIQRTQQEDSAVYLCASSLAGGLSDTQYFGPGTRLTVL.

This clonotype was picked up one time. The CDR3 nucleotides read TGTGCCAGCAGCTTAAGACAGGATAACGAGCAGTACTTC. This sequence encodes CASSLRQDNEQYF. The chain combines TRBV11-2 with TRBJ2-7, with TRBD1 as a possible D gene (6 bases). The CDR3 consists of 13 residues. Trimming removed 2 bases at V and 5 bases at J, with 10 bases between. Looked up from germline, CDR1 is SGHAT and CDR2 is FQNNGV.

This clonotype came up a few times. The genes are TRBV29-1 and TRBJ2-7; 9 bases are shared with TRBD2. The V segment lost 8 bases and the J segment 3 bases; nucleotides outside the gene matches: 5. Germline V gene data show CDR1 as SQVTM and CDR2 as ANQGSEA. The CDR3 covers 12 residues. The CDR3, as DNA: TGCAGCATCAAACTAGCGGGCTACGAGCAGTACTTC. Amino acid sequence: CSIKLAGYEQYF.

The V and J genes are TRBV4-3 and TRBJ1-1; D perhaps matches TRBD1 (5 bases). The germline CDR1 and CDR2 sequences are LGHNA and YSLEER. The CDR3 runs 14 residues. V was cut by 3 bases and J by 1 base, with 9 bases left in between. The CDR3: CASSQGRANTEAFF. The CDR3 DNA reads TGCGCCAGCAGCCAGGGACGGGCGAACACTGAAGCTTTCTTT.

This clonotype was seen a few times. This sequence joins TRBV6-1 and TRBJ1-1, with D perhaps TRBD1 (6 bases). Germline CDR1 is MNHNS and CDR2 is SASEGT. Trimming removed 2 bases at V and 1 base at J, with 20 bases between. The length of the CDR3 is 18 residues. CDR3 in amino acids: CASSERRAGVRRNTEAFF. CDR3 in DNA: TGTGCCAGCAGTGAAAGGAGAGCAGGGGTTAGGAGGAACACTGAAGCTTTCTTT.

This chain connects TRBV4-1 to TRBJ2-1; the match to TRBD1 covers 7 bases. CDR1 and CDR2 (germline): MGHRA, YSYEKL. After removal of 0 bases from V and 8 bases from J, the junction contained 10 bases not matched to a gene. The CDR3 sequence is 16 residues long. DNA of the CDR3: TGCGCCAGCAGCCAAGAGGCTGCGACAGGGCTCTATGAGCAGTTCTTC. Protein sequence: CASSQEAATGLYEQFF.

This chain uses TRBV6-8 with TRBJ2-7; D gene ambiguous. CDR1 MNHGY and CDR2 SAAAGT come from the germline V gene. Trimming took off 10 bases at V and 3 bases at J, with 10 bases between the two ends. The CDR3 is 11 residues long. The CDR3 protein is CATRQYYEQYF. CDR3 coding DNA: TGTGCCACCAGGCAGTACTACGAGCAGTACTTC.

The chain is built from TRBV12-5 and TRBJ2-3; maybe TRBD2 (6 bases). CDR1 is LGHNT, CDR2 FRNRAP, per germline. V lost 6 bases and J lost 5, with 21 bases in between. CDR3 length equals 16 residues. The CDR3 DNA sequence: TGTGCTAGTGGACCAGGACTAACCCAGGCTAAAGATACGCAGTATTTT. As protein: CASGPGLTQAKDTQYF.

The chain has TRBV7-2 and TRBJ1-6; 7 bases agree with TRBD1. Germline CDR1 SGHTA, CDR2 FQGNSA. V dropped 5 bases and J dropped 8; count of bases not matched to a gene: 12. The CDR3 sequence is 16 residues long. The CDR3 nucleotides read TGTGCCAGCAGCCTAAGAACCACAGGGGCAGATTCACCCCTCCACTTT. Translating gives CASSLRTTGADSPLHF.

The CDR3 bases are TGTGCCAGCAGCTTAGCAGAGGGGGGGCGCGCAGATACGCAGTATTTT. Its protein is CASSLAEGGRADTQYF. V is TRBV11-2 and J is TRBJ2-3, with D tentatively TRBD2 (7 bases). The CDR3 runs to 16 residues. V lost 1 base and J 4 bases, leaving 15 bases between the germline ends. Germline V CDR1 and CDR2: SGHAT, FQNNGV.

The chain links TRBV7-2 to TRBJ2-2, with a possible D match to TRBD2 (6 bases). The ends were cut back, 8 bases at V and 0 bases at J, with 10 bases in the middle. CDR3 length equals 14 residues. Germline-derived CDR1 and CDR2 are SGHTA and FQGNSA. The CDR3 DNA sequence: TGTGCCAGCGCGGCGGGGCCGAACACCGGGGAGCTGTTTTTT. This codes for CASAAGPNTGELFF.

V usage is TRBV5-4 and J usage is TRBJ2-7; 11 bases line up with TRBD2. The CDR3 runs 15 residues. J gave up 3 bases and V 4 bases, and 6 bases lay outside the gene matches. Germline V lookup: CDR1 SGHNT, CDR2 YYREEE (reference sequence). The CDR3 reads CASSVTSGGRYEQYF. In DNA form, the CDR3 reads TGTGCCAGCAGCGTAACTAGCGGGGGCCGCTACGAGCAGTACTTC. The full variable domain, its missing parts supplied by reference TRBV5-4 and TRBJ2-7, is ETGVTQSPTHLIKTRGQQVTLRCSSQSGHNTVSWYQQALGQGPQFIFQYYREEENGRGNFPPRFSGLQFPNYSSELNVNALELDDSALYLCASSVTSGGRYEQYFGPGTRLTVT.

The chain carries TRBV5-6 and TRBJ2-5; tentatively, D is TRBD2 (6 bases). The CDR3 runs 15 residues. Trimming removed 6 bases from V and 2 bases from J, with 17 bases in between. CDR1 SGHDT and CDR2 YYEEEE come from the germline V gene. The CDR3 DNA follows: TGTGCCAGCACGCTGGGCCGGAGGGCACAAGAGACCCAGTACTTC. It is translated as CASTLGRRAQETQYF. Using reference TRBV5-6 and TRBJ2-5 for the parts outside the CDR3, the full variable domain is DAGVTQSPTHLIKTRGQQVTLRCSPKSGHDTVSWYQQALGQGPQFIFQYYEEEERQRGNFPDRFSGHQFPNYSSELNVNALLLGDSALYLCASTLGRRAQETQYFGPGTRLLVL.